A single sample gave rise to the 12 T cell receptor beta chains below, sequenced in a study of beta chain features in type 1 diabetes. cDNA synthesis used the whole RNA isolate, giving expressed TCRB sequences. Data came from immunoSEQ multiplex PCR; TCRdb stores just in-frame clones and leaves some out. The sample consists of just over 600,000 clones, roughly a sixth of them appearing once. Sequencing input: naive CD4+ T cells from blood. Source of these receptors: a man aged 18 to 29 in good health.

This clone was observed a few times. The chain is built from TRBV25-1 and TRBJ2-7, with a weak D call TRBD2 (6 bases). Trimming left V 4 bases short and J 3 bases short, with 13 bases between. CDR3 size: 14 residues. Germline lookup yields CDR1 MGHDK and CDR2 SYGVNS. This CDR3 is CASSVAGSFYEQYF. CDR3 DNA: TGTGCCAGCAGTGTTGCGGGATCGTTCTACGAGCAGTACTTC.

CDR3 sequence reads: CASTQAPTLKETQYF. CDR3 nucleotide sequence: TGTGCCAGCACCCAAGCACCAACCCTCAAAGAGACCCAGTACTTC. The gene calls are TRBV5-6 and TRBJ2-5; D remains ambiguous. The germline CDR1 and CDR2 sequences are SGHDT and YYEEEE. The CDR3 is made up of 15 amino acids. Trimming removed 6 bases at V and 3 bases at J, with 18 bases between.

This sequence joins TRBV9 and TRBJ2-5; D could derive from TRBD1 or TRBD2 (5 bases each). Looked up from germline, CDR1 is SGDLS and CDR2 is YYNGEE. This CDR3 spans 15 amino acids. Deletions cut 2 bases from V and 5 bases from J, with 16 bases between. The DNA for the CDR3 is TGTGCCAGCAGCGTGTCTAGAGGGGTGATGGAGACCCAGTACTTC. Protein: CASSVSRGVMETQYF.

V gene TRBV2 combines with J gene TRBJ2-7, with D tentatively TRBD2 (6 bases). V gave up 5 bases and J gave up 3 bases, with 17 bases separating them. CDR1 is SNHLY, CDR2 FYNNEI, per germline. The CDR3 extends over 15 amino acids. This CDR3 reads CASSRRGLTLYEQYF. CDR3 DNA: TGTGCCAGCAGTAGGCGGGGACTGACCCTCTACGAGCAGTACTTC.

This clone was observed a few times. The genes are TRBV11-2 and TRBJ1-2; D remains unclear. The CDR3 is made up of 14 amino acids. V lost 0 bases and J lost 3, with 8 bases in between. Germline CDR1 and CDR2: SGHAT and FQNNGV. The CDR3 sequence is CASSLDRADYGYTF. In nucleotides, the CDR3 is TGTGCCAGCAGCTTAGATCGGGCGGACTATGGCTACACCTTC.

On this clone: Other nucleotide sequences in the sample specify the same CDR3. The chain carries TRBV19 and TRBJ2-7; no clear D. This CDR3 comprises 12 residues. The V gene lost 6 bases and the J gene lost 1 base, with 7 bases spanning the gap. In germline, CDR1 is LNHDA, CDR2 SQIVND (reference sequence). The CDR3 reads CASRGGSYEQYF. The CDR3 DNA reads as TGTGCCAGTAGGGGTGGTTCCTACGAGCAGTACTTC.

This clone was found a few times. The gene calls are TRBV2 and TRBJ1-1; D is undetermined. This CDR3 spans 13 amino acids. Deletions cut 3 bases from V and 0 bases from J, with 5 bases between. The germline V gene encodes CDR1 SNHLY and CDR2 FYNNEI. The CDR3: CASSELMNTEAFF. Written as DNA, the CDR3 is TGTGCCAGCAGTGAGCTTATGAACACTGAAGCTTTCTTT.

The chain has TRBV7-2 and TRBJ2-7; D perhaps matches TRBD1 (6 bases). CDR1 and CDR2 from the germline V gene are SGHTA and FQGNSA. The V gene lost 4 bases and the J gene lost 2 bases, with 15 bases spanning the gap. This CDR3 contains 15 residues. CDR3 loop: CASSSNPDRAYEQYF. DNA for the CDR3: TGTGCCAGCAGCTCCAACCCGGACAGAGCCTACGAGCAGTACTTC.

This clone was counted between two and nine times. The CDR3: CASSLSGLSSYNEQFF. The CDR3, as DNA: TGCGCCAGCAGCTTGTCTGGGTTGAGCTCCTACAATGAGCAGTTCTTC. The chain carries TRBV5-1 and TRBJ2-1; D is uncertain. The CDR3 covers 16 residues. With 1 base removed from V and 0 bases from J, the gap between germline ends came to 11 bases. Germline V gives CDR1 SGHRS, CDR2 YFSETQ.

The chain has TRBV5-4 and TRBJ2-3; 11 bases are shared with TRBD2. Per the germline V gene, CDR1 is SGHNT and CDR2 is YYREEE (reference sequence). V lost 1 base, J lost 2 bases, and 6 bases stayed unmatched. This CDR3 has 17 amino acids. DNA of the CDR3: TGTGCCAGCAGCTTGTCCGATAGCGGGGGGGCCACAGATACGCAGTATTTT. Amino acid sequence: CASSLSDSGGATDTQYF.

A few counts support this clone. This rearrangement joins TRBV2 to TRBJ2-2; 7 positions match TRBD2. With 10 bases clipped from V and 2 bases from J, the junction kept 19 bases outside the gene matches. The CDR3 consists of 18 residues. Looked up from germline, CDR1 is SNHLY and CDR2 is FYNNEI. In nucleotides, the CDR3 is TGTGCCACCCAATCCCGCGGGGGTGAATTACGTAACACCGGGGAGCTGTTTTTT. This gives the protein CATQSRGGELRNTGELFF.

There are a few counts of this clone. The rearrangement joins TRBV5-4 to TRBJ1-1; no clear D. The CDR3 runs 13 residues. Trimming took off 3 bases at V and 0 bases at J, with 6 bases between the two ends. Germline V CDR1 and CDR2: SGHNT, YYREEE (reference sequence). CDR3 sequence reads: CASSSLMNTEAFF. The CDR3 nucleotides read TGTGCCAGCAGCTCCCTCATGAACACTGAAGCTTTCTTT.